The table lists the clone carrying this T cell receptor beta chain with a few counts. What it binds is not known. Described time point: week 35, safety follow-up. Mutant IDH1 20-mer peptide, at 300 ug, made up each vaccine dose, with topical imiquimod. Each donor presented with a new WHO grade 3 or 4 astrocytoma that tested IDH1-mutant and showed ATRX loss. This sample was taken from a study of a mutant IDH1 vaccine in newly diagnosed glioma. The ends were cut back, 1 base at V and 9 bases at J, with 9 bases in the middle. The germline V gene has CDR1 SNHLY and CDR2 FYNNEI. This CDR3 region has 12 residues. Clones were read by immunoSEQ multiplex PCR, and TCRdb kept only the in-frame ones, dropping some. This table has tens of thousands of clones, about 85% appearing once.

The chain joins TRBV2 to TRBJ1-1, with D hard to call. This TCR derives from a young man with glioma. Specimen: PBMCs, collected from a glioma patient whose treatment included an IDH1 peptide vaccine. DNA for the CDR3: TGTGCCAGCAGTGAAGTACGGGCACAAGCTTTCTTT. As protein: CASSEVRAQAFF.